This is a list of T cell receptor beta chains from one sample in a study of T cell responses to AZD1222 COVID-19 vaccine. Data came from immunoSEQ multiplex PCR; TCRdb stores just in-frame clones and leaves some out. The profile shows more than 95,000 clones, 82% of them singletons. Source: peripheral blood, taken on day 0 of AZD1222 vaccination. The receptors derive from an adult in good health. Each CDR3 is given with its conserved first and last residue. Each record gives: J gene, V gene, D gene, clone size, CDR3 protein, CDR3 DNA. A D gene is named only where the DNA matches it firmly. Size is stated for part of the rows, as once, few or many counts, or as a class when the clone is expanded.

J gene: TRBJ1-2
V gene: TRBV5-1
D gene: NA
clone size: NA
CDR3 protein: CASSSPNYRDGYTF
CDR3 DNA: TGCGCCAGCAGCTCTCCAAATTACAGGGATGGCTACACCTTC

J gene: TRBJ1-1
V gene: TRBV4-2
D gene: NA
clone size: NA
CDR3 protein: CASSQEPANTEAFF
CDR3 DNA: TGTGCCAGCAGCCAAGAACCGGCGAACACTGAAGCTTTCTTT

J gene: TRBJ2-7
V gene: TRBV12-5
D gene: TRBD2
clone size: once
CDR3 protein: CASGLGTSSVSYEQYF
CDR3 DNA: TGTGCTAGTGGTTTGGGGACTAGCTCAGTCTCCTACGAGCAGTACTTC

J gene: TRBJ1-2
V gene: TRBV5-6
D gene: NA
clone size: NA
CDR3 protein: CASSFTPWDGLNYGYTF
CDR3 DNA: TGTGCCAGCAGCTTTACACCCTGGGACGGACTTAACTATGGCTACACCTTC

J gene: TRBJ1-1
V gene: TRBV18
D gene: NA
clone size: NA
CDR3 protein: CASSHRDLNTEAFF
CDR3 DNA: TGTGCCAGCTCACACAGGGACTTGAACACTGAAGCTTTCTTT

J gene: TRBJ1-5
V gene: TRBV4-2
D gene: TRBD1
clone size: NA
CDR3 protein: CASSQDPHTGAEQPQHF
CDR3 DNA: TGTGCCAGCAGCCAAGATCCCCACACAGGGGCGGAACAGCCCCAGCATTTT

J gene: TRBJ1-5
V gene: TRBV2
D gene: NA
clone size: few
CDR3 protein: CASSPGLRSNQPQHF
CDR3 DNA: TGTGCCAGCAGTCCAGGGTTGAGGAGCAATCAGCCCCAGCATTTT

J gene: TRBJ2-7
V gene: TRBV5-1
D gene: TRBD2
clone size: NA
CDR3 protein: CASSLARGGHEQYF
CDR3 DNA: TGCGCCAGCAGCTTGGCCCGGGGGGGCCACGAGCAGTACTTC

J gene: TRBJ1-1
V gene: TRBV7-3
D gene: TRBD1
clone size: NA
CDR3 protein: CASSRTGGDTEAFF
CDR3 DNA: TGTGCCAGCAGCAGGACAGGGGGGGACACTGAAGCTTTCTTT

J gene: TRBJ1-5
V gene: TRBV9
D gene: NA
clone size: NA
CDR3 protein: CASSVGSGNQPQHF
CDR3 DNA: TGTGCCAGCAGCGTAGGTAGTGGCAATCAGCCCCAGCATTTT

J gene: TRBJ2-7
V gene: TRBV10-3
D gene: TRBD1
clone size: NA
CDR3 protein: CAIRDRGFYEQYF
CDR3 DNA: TGTGCCATCAGGGACAGGGGGTTCTACGAGCAGTACTTC

J gene: TRBJ2-6
V gene: TRBV5-1
D gene: NA
clone size: NA
CDR3 protein: CASSLISLLGGANVLTF
CDR3 DNA: TGCGCCAGCAGCTTGATAAGTCTACTTGGTGGGGCCAACGTCCTGACTTTC

J gene: TRBJ2-3
V gene: TRBV12-3/TRBV12-4
D gene: NA
clone size: NA
CDR3 protein: CASSLASTDTQYF
CDR3 DNA: TGTGCCAGCAGTCTAGCGAGCACAGATACGCAGTATTTT

J gene: TRBJ2-7
V gene: TRBV5-8
D gene: TRBD1
clone size: NA
CDR3 protein: CASSLGQGIGDYEQYF
CDR3 DNA: TGTGCCAGCAGCCTCGGACAGGGGATCGGTGACTACGAGCAGTACTTC

J gene: TRBJ1-5
V gene: TRBV7-4
D gene: NA
clone size: NA
CDR3 protein: CASSPIRTFWGISNQPQHF
CDR3 DNA: TGTGCCAGCAGCCCCATTAGAACTTTTTGGGGAATTAGCAATCAGCCCCAGCATTTT

J gene: TRBJ2-1
V gene: TRBV14
D gene: NA
clone size: NA
CDR3 protein: CASSQEDWGRFEQFF
CDR3 DNA: TGTGCCAGCAGCCAAGAAGACTGGGGGCGGTTTGAGCAGTTCTTC

J gene: TRBJ2-2
V gene: TRBV4-1
D gene: NA
clone size: NA
CDR3 protein: CASSQDGNRVGLSGELFF
CDR3 DNA: TGCGCCAGCAGCCAAGATGGTAACAGGGTCGGTTTAAGCGGGGAGCTGTTTTTT

J gene: TRBJ1-2
V gene: TRBV3-1/TRBV3-2
D gene: TRBD1
clone size: NA
CDR3 protein: CASSQDPTGSYYGYTF
CDR3 DNA: TGTGCCAGCAGCCAAGACCCGACAGGGAGTTACTATGGCTACACCTTC

J gene: TRBJ1-3
V gene: TRBV19
D gene: NA
clone size: few
CDR3 protein: CASSRSSSGNTIYF
CDR3 DNA: TGTGCCAGTAGTAGGTCTTCCTCTGGAAACACCATATATTTT

J gene: TRBJ1-2
V gene: TRBV4-3
D gene: NA
clone size: few
CDR3 protein: CASSQDPGANYGYTF
CDR3 DNA: TGCGCCAGCAGCCAAGACCCCGGGGCGAACTATGGCTACACCTTC

J gene: TRBJ1-2
V gene: TRBV4-3
D gene: NA
clone size: NA
CDR3 protein: CASSQVWGSDYGYTF
CDR3 DNA: TGCGCCAGCAGCCAAGTTTGGGGATCGGACTATGGCTACACCTTC

J gene: TRBJ2-1
V gene: TRBV12-3/TRBV12-4
D gene: TRBD2
clone size: NA
CDR3 protein: CASKRGGDEQFF
CDR3 DNA: TGTGCCAGCAAACGGGGGGGCGATGAGCAGTTCTTC

J gene: TRBJ2-7
V gene: TRBV5-4
D gene: TRBD2
clone size: NA
CDR3 protein: CASSPGLASYEQYF
CDR3 DNA: TGTGCCAGCAGCCCGGGACTAGCCTCCTACGAGCAGTACTTC

J gene: TRBJ2-7
V gene: TRBV5-1
D gene: NA
clone size: NA
CDR3 protein: CASSQQGPPYEQYF
CDR3 DNA: TGCGCCAGCAGCCAGCAGGGACCCCCCTACGAGCAGTACTTC

J gene: TRBJ1-5
V gene: TRBV5-1
D gene: NA
clone size: NA
CDR3 protein: CASSPRGGLQPQHF
CDR3 DNA: TGCGCCAGCAGCCCTCGAGGGGGGCTTCAGCCCCAGCATTTT

J gene: TRBJ1-1
V gene: TRBV10-3
D gene: TRBD1
clone size: NA
CDR3 protein: CAIRETGEYTEAFF
CDR3 DNA: TGTGCCATCAGGGAGACAGGGGAGTACACTGAAGCTTTCTTT

J gene: TRBJ1-2
V gene: TRBV29-1
D gene: NA
clone size: NA
CDR3 protein: CSVGGGDYGYTF
CDR3 DNA: TGCAGCGTTGGCGGGGGGGACTATGGCTACACCTTC

J gene: TRBJ2-7
V gene: TRBV7-2
D gene: TRBD2
clone size: NA
CDR3 protein: CASSESGGGSYEQYF
CDR3 DNA: TGTGCCAGCAGCGAATCGGGGGGGGGCTCCTACGAGCAGTACTTC

J gene: TRBJ1-2
V gene: TRBV10-3
D gene: NA
clone size: NA
CDR3 protein: CAISGTGQNFNYGYTF
CDR3 DNA: TGTGCCATCAGTGGTACGGGGCAAAACTTTAACTATGGCTACACCTTC

J gene: TRBJ2-2
V gene: TRBV12-5
D gene: NA
clone size: NA
CDR3 protein: CASGLVGELFF
CDR3 DNA: TGTGCTAGTGGTTTGGTGGGGGAGCTGTTTTTT

J gene: TRBJ1-4
V gene: TRBV7-8
D gene: NA
clone size: NA
CDR3 protein: CASSLLGGKNEKLFF
CDR3 DNA: TGTGCCAGCAGCTTACTGGGCGGGAAGAATGAAAAACTGTTTTTT

J gene: TRBJ2-3
V gene: TRBV4-2
D gene: TRBD2
clone size: NA
CDR3 protein: CASSQVPAGLAGAGSDTQYF
CDR3 DNA: TGTGCCAGCAGCCAAGTTCCTGCGGGACTAGCGGGGGCGGGGTCAGATACGCAGTATTTT

J gene: TRBJ1-2
V gene: TRBV19
D gene: TRBD1
clone size: NA
CDR3 protein: CASSNRDRGRKGYGYTF
CDR3 DNA: TGTGCCAGTAGTAACCGGGACAGGGGGCGCAAAGGCTATGGCTACACCTTC

J gene: TRBJ2-5
V gene: TRBV10-2
D gene: TRBD2
clone size: NA
CDR3 protein: CASSEFPSGGAETQYF
CDR3 DNA: TGCGCCAGCAGTGAATTCCCTAGCGGGGGGGCAGAGACCCAGTACTTC

J gene: TRBJ1-3
V gene: TRBV7-8
D gene: NA
clone size: NA
CDR3 protein: CASSLQGWGNTIYF
CDR3 DNA: TGTGCCAGCAGCTTACAGGGGTGGGGAAACACCATATATTTT

J gene: TRBJ1-3
V gene: TRBV7-9
D gene: NA
clone size: NA
CDR3 protein: CASSPPGRDLSGNTIYF
CDR3 DNA: TGTGCCAGCAGCCCCCCGGGAAGGGATCTCTCTGGAAACACCATATATTTT

J gene: TRBJ1-2
V gene: TRBV4-1
D gene: NA
clone size: NA
CDR3 protein: CASSQNLRGYGYTF
CDR3 DNA: TGCGCCAGCAGCCAAAACCTAAGGGGGTATGGCTACACCTTC

J gene: TRBJ2-7
V gene: TRBV5-5
D gene: NA
clone size: NA
CDR3 protein: CASSSLTGNEQYF
CDR3 DNA: TGTGCCAGCAGCTCTTTAACAGGGAACGAGCAGTACTTC

J gene: TRBJ2-5
V gene: TRBV20-1
D gene: NA
clone size: NA
CDR3 protein: CSASSGSGETQYF
CDR3 DNA: TGCAGTGCTAGTAGCGGCAGCGGGGAGACCCAGTACTTC

J gene: TRBJ1-6
V gene: TRBV25-1
D gene: NA
clone size: few
CDR3 protein: CASTRTANSPLHF
CDR3 DNA: TGTGCCAGCACTAGGACAGCTAATTCACCCCTCCACTTT

J gene: TRBJ2-1
V gene: TRBV18
D gene: TRBD2
clone size: few
CDR3 protein: CASSPLTSDHEQFF
CDR3 DNA: TGTGCCAGCTCACCATTGACTAGCGATCATGAGCAGTTCTTC

J gene: TRBJ1-2
V gene: TRBV6-5
D gene: TRBD1
clone size: NA
CDR3 protein: CASRSRGKGGYTF
CDR3 DNA: TGTGCCAGCAGATCCAGGGGGAAAGGGGGCTACACCTTC

J gene: TRBJ2-4
V gene: TRBV7-2
D gene: TRBD1
clone size: once
CDR3 protein: CASSPRGQGRNIQYF
CDR3 DNA: TGTGCCAGCAGCCCACGTGGACAGGGGCGTAACATTCAGTACTTC

J gene: TRBJ2-5
V gene: TRBV6-1
D gene: TRBD2
clone size: NA
CDR3 protein: CASSEGLAVETQYF
CDR3 DNA: TGTGCCAGCAGTGAAGGGCTAGCGGTAGAGACCCAGTACTTC

J gene: TRBJ2-3
V gene: TRBV18
D gene: TRBD2
clone size: NA
CDR3 protein: CASSPEGRGTDTQYF
CDR3 DNA: TGTGCCAGCTCACCAGAAGGGAGGGGCACAGATACGCAGTATTTT

J gene: TRBJ2-6
V gene: TRBV25-1
D gene: NA
clone size: NA
CDR3 protein: CASSDPRGANVLTF
CDR3 DNA: TGTGCCAGCAGTGACCCACGGGGGGCCAACGTCCTGACTTTC

J gene: TRBJ1-1
V gene: TRBV2
D gene: NA
clone size: NA
CDR3 protein: CASEAGMNTEAFF
CDR3 DNA: TGTGCCAGCGAGGCAGGGATGAACACTGAAGCTTTCTTT

J gene: TRBJ2-2
V gene: TRBV29-1
D gene: TRBD2
clone size: NA
CDR3 protein: CSAAGVFGELFF
CDR3 DNA: TGCAGCGCCGCGGGGGTTTTCGGGGAGCTGTTTTTT

J gene: TRBJ1-3
V gene: TRBV4-1
D gene: NA
clone size: NA
CDR3 protein: CASSQDRTKGNTIYF
CDR3 DNA: TGCGCCAGCAGCCAAGACAGGACAAAGGGAAACACCATATATTTT

J gene: TRBJ2-3
V gene: TRBV6-5
D gene: NA
clone size: NA
CDR3 protein: CASSRDLTDTQYF
CDR3 DNA: TGTGCCAGCTCCCGGGACTTGACAGATACGCAGTATTTT

J gene: TRBJ1-5
V gene: TRBV27
D gene: NA
clone size: few
CDR3 protein: CASSLTANQPQHF
CDR3 DNA: TGTGCCAGCAGTTTGACAGCTAATCAGCCCCAGCATTTT

J gene: TRBJ2-7
V gene: TRBV6-4
D gene: NA
clone size: NA
CDR3 protein: CASSDSRPPFRATGQYF
CDR3 DNA: TGTGCCAGCAGTGACTCGAGACCCCCCTTCCGAGCTACGGGGCAGTACTTC